Reported below is one TCR beta chain. This clonotype was seen a few times. Which antigen it targets is not known. Within one base of it there is no much larger clone, and no base qualities were kept. Libraries were built with PCR. The sample was run on an Illumina HiSeq 4000. Preparation of bulk TCR libraries followed a previously described approach, with the TCR primers listed in Table S5. The Qiagen AllPrep DNA/RNA kit was used to purify total RNA. Reads from multiple sequencing runs of the same library were pooled before analysis. The authors' pipeline ran thus. Only reads with exact TCR constant sequence were kept, trimmed to 150 nt, and grouped by their 12-nt molecular barcodes. Reads within each barcode group were sub-clustered using a 15% Levenshtein threshold, and quality-weighted consensus sequences were constructed for each RNA molecule. Non-functional sequences were filtered out, along with any lower-count sequence sitting one edit away from another sequence. Barcode sub-clusters with fewer than 20% of the maximum read count were removed, based on fitting two negative binomial distributions. TCRdb redid the processing of the public reads, applying fastp at Q25 and MiXCR, and retained in-frame beta chains. All rows with the same CDR3 protein become a single entry with the most common DNA and genes. The V and J calls, along with clone size, are taken from TCRdb and not from the paper's own processing. The sample records approximately 63,000 distinct CDR3 sequences, around 20% of which are singletons. The ten largest account for about 1.3% of the sample.

The record originates from a study of molecular identifiers for immune sequencing clone quantification (dated by TCRdb to 2016 to 2019). With respect to the entire study: In a replicate experiment, RNA from about 20,000 or 100,000 naive CD8 T cells was split into five aliquots, four of which were sequenced. This methods study benchmarked molecular-identifier clustering-based TCR repertoire sequencing (MIDCIRS) and TCR RNA copy counting, using CD8 T cells to do so. Results the study describes overall, beyond this receptor: A single cell's worth of spiked-in Jurkat TCR RNA was reported detectable even among one million naive CD8 T cells. Highly expanded clone sizes could be underestimated if identical TCR molecules share a barcode. In CMV-specific effector cells, over 99% of molecules were held by clones above 20 RNA copies, whereas under 1% of molecules were held by such clones in naive cells. Modeling gave about 3.2 recovered TCR RNA copies per cell versus 7.5 to 10 by digital PCR, implying about 30% capture efficiency. Without barcode sub-clustering, chimeric consensus sequences inflated TCR diversity; chimeras reached as high as 47%. The naive libraries included spiked-in Jurkat TCR RNA (over nine copies' worth), and this RNA is not part of the donor repertoire.

Libraries of naive CD8 T cells were built from anywhere between about 17,000 and 1,000,000 sorted cells, with 10%, 30% or 50% of the purified RNA used. Naive CD8 T cells, defined as CD8+CD4-CCR7+CD45RA+, were FACS-sorted into RLT Plus buffer on a BD FACSAria II. Detection sensitivity was tested by spiking Jurkat RNA equal to some 10 TCR copies' worth into samples containing roughly 19,000-1,000,000 naive CD8 T cells. Enrichment of CD8 T cells was performed with RosetteSep CD8+ T Cell Enrichment Cocktail and Ficoll-Paque, after which ACK red cell lysis was carried out. V and J are truncated by 0 bases and 3 bases respectively, leaving an intervening sequence of 9 bases. From its cysteine to its phenylalanine, the CDR3 spans 14 amino acids. The CDR3 DNA has 42 bases and is translated from base 1. The germline V gene sets CDR1 to SGDLS and CDR2 to YYNGEE.

The clonotype originates from a human donor in good health. Some libraries in this study had Jurkat cell RNA spiked in. The sequencing input was naive CD8+ T cells from blood, with Jurkat cell RNA spiked in. The cell subset or site label for this specimen denotes: FACS-sorted CD8+CD4-CCR7+CD45RA+ naive T cells. The rearranged segments are TRBV9 and TRBJ1-2; the D region possibly corresponds to TRBD1 (6 bases align). The DNA is as follows: TGTGCCAGCAGCGTAGCTGCAGGGGACTATGGCTACACCTTC. Translated, it reads CASSVAAGDYGYTF. Reference TRBV9 and TRBJ1-2 genes cover what lies past the CDR3, so the full variable domain is DSGVTQTPKHLITATGQRVTLRCSPRSGDLSVYWYQQSLDQGLQFLIQYYNGEERAKGNILERFSAQQFPDLHSELNLSSLELGDSALYFCASSVAAGDYGYTFGSGTRLTVV.